This section outlines one TCR beta chain sequence together with its context. Antigen specificity is unknown. Assay used: immunoSEQ multiplex PCR; TCRdb lists only in-frame clones, some missing. Of roughly 120,000 clones listed, 90% to 95% are singletons. This sample was included in a study of T cell responses to AZD1222 COVID-19 vaccine. In the study overall: Researchers grouped second doses given at about 4 or about 12 weeks into one pool.

This CDR3 contains 13 residues. V was cut by 1 base and J by 8 bases, with 8 bases left in between. CDR1 is SGHDN, CDR2 FVKESK, per germline. Overall study findings and caveats: Possibly, clonal diversity was underestimated; donors were largely white British and included more females. Among vaccine-associated CD4 TCRs, coverage spanned spike, with dominance at 160-218 and 743-854.

This clonotype was sampled from an adult in good health. The sequencing used peripheral blood, collected on day 0 of AZD1222 vaccination. The rearrangement joins TRBV14 to TRBJ1-4; D call uncertain. Here the CDR3 DNA reads TGTGCCAGCAGCCAAGGCCGAGGAGAAAAACTGTTTTTT. Translating it yields CASSQGRGEKLFF. The variable domain in full, with the rest retrieved from reference TRBV14 and TRBJ1-4, is EAGVTQFPSHSVIEKGQTVTLRCDPISGHDNLYWYRRVMGKEIKFLLHFVKESKQDESGMPNNRFLAERTGGTYSTLKVQPAELEDSGVYFCASSQGRGEKLFFGSGTQLSVL.